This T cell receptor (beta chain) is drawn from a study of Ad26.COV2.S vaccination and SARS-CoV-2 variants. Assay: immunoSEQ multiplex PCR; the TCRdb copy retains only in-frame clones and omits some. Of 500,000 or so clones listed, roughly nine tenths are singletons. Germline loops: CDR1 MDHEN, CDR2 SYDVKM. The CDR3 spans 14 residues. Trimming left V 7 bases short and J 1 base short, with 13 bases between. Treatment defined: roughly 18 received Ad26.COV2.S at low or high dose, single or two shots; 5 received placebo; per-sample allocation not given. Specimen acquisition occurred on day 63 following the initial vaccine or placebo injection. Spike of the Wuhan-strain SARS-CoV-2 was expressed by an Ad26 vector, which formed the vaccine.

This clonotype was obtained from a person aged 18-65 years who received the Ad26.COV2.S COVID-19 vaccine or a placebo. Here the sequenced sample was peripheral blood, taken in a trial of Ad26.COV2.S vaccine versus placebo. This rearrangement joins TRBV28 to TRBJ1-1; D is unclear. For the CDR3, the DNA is TGTGCCAGCACCAAATTTCAGACGAACACTGAAGCTTTCTTT. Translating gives CASTKFQTNTEAFF.